Here is one T cell receptor beta chain with its context. The CDR3 regions of TCR beta were amplified from RNA transcripts. Primed by the HTBI set, a first-round RT-PCR was run on the TCR CDR3. MiXCR, run by TCRdb on the multiplex PCR reads, gives a single entry per CDR3 protein. This sample has under 550,000 distinct CDR3 sequences, with 20% found just once. Fresh peripheral blood, 10 ml, was the source of the PBMCs. The CDR3 spans 14 residues. V gave up 6 bases and J gave up 0 bases; unmatched junction bases: 4. Germline values: CDR1 SNHLY, CDR2 FYNNEI. The data are from a study of T cells in Graves' hyperthyroidism and ophthalmopathy.

The source is a man aged 35-49 years with Graves' ophthalmopathy. This chain connects TRBV2 to TRBJ2-7; TRBD2 aligns across 8 bases. Sequencing input: blood. CDR3 coding DNA: TGTGCCAGCAGAACCGGGACTAGCTCCTACGAGCAGTACTTC. The encoded protein is CASRTGTSSYEQYF.